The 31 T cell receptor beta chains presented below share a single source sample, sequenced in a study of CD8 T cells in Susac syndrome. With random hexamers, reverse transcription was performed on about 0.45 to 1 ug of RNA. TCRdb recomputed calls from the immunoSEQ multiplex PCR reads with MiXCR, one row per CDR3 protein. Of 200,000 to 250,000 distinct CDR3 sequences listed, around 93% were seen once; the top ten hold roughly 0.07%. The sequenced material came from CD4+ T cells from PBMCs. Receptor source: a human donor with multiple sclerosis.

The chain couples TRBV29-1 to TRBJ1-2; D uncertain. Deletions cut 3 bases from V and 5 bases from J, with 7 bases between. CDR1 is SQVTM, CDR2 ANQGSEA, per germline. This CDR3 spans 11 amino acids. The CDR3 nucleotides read TGCAGCGTTGAGTCCTCATATGGCTACACCTTC. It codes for CSVESSYGYTF.

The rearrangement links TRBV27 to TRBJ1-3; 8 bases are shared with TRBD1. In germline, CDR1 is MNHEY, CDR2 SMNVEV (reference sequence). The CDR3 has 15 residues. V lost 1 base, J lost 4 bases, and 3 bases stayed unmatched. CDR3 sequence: CASSLLGQEGNTIYF. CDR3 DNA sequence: TGTGCCAGCAGTTTATTGGGACAGGAGGGAAACACCATATATTTT.

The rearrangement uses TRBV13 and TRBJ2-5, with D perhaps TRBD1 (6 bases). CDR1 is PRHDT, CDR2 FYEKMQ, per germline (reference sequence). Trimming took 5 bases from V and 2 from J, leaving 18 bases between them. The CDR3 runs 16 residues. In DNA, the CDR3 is TGTGCCAGCAGCCCTCCTAGCAACAGGGCTCAAGAGACCCAGTACTTC. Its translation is CASSPPSNRAQETQYF.

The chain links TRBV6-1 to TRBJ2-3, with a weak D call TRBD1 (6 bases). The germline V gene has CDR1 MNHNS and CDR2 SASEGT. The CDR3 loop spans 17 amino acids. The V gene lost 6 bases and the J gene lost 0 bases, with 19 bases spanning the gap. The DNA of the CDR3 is TGTGCCAGCAGACGGACCCGGGACAAATGGAGCACAGATACGCAGTATTTT. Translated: CASRRTRDKWSTDTQYF.

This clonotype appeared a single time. The CDR3 region has the DNA TGCGCCAGCAGCCTCCTGGCTAAGAACACTGAAGCTTTCTTT. This gives the protein CASSLLAKNTEAFF. J is TRBJ1-1 and V is TRBV4-1; no reliable D call. The germline V and J ends were trimmed by 4 bases and 1 base, with 10 bases remaining between them. Germline V gene data show CDR1 as MGHRA and CDR2 as YSYEKL. This CDR3 comprises 14 residues.

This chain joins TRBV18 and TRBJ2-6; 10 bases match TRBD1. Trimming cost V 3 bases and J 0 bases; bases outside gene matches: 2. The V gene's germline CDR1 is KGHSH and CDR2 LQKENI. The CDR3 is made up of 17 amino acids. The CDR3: CASSPGTGASGANVLTF. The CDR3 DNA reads TGTGCCAGCTCACCCGGGACAGGGGCCTCTGGGGCCAACGTCCTGACTTTC. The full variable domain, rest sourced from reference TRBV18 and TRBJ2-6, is NAGVMQNPRHLVRRRGQEARLRCSPMKGHSHVYWYRQLPEEGLKFMVYLQKENIIDESGMPKERFSAEFPKEGPSILRIQQVVRGDSAAYFCASSPGTGASGANVLTFGAGSRLTVL.

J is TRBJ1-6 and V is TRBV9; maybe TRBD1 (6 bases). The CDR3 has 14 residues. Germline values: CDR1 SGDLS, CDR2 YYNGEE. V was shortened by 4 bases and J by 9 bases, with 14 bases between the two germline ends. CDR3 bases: TGTGCCAGCAGCAAAAGGACAGCGGGTTCACCCCTCCACTTT. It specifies CASSKRTAGSPLHF. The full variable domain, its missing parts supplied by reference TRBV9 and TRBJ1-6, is DSGVTQTPKHLITATGQRVTLRCSPRSGDLSVYWYQQSLDQGLQFLIQYYNGEERAKGNILERFSAQQFPDLHSELNLSSLELGDSALYFCASSKRTAGSPLHFGNGTRLTVT.

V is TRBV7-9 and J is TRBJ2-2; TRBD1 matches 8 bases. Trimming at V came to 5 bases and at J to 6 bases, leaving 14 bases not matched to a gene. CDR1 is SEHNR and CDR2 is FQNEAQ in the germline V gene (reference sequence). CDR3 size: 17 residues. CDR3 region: CASSRDGFGQGAGELFF. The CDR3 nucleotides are TGTGCCAGCAGCAGGGATGGTTTCGGACAGGGTGCCGGGGAGCTGTTTTTT.

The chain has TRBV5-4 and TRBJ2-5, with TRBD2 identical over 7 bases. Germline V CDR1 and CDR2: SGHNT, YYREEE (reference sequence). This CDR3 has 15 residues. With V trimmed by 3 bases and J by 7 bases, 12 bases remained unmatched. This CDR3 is CASSSEVGGPGTQYF. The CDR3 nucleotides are TGTGCCAGCAGCTCGGAGGTGGGAGGGCCTGGGACCCAGTACTTC.

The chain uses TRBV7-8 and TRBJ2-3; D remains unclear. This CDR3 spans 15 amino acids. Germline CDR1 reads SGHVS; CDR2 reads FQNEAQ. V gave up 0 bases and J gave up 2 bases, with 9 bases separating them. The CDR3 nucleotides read TGTGCCAGCAGCTTAGCGTGGCCGGACACAGATACGCAGTATTTT. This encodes CASSLAWPDTDTQYF.

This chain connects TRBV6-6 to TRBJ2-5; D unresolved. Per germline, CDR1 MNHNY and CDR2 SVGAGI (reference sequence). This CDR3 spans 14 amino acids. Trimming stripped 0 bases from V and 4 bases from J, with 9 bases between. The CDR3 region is CASSYSEAIETQYF. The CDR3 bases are TGTGCCAGCAGTTACTCGGAAGCGATAGAGACCCAGTACTTC.

The CDR3 loop is CASSLEAGSNEKLFF. For the CDR3, the DNA is TGTGCCAGCAGCTTAGAGGCAGGCAGTAATGAAAAACTGTTTTTT. The chain employs TRBV7-9 and TRBJ1-4, with D hard to call. Trimming cost V 1 base and J 4 bases, with 10 bases left between them. Germline V lookup: CDR1 SEHNR, CDR2 FQNEAQ (reference sequence). The CDR3 is made up of 15 amino acids.

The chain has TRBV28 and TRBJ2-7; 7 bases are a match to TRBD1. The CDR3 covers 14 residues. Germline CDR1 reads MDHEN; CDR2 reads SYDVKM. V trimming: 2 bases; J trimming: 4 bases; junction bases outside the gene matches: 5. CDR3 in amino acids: CASSLPGQVYEQYF. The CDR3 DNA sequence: TGTGCCAGCAGTTTACCCGGACAGGTTTACGAGCAGTACTTC.

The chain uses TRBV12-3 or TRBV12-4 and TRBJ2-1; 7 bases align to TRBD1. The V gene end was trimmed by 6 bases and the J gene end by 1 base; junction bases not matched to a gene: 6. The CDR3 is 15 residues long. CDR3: CASRPRQGSYNEQFF. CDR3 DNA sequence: TGTGCCAGCAGGCCCCGACAGGGTTCCTACAATGAGCAGTTCTTC.

CDR3: CASSEGREQPQHF. In DNA form, the CDR3 reads TGTGCCAGCAGTGAAGGAAGGGAGCAGCCCCAGCATTTT. The rearrangement uses TRBV2 and TRBJ1-5; no clear D. The CDR3 totals 13 residues. CDR1 is SNHLY and CDR2 is FYNNEI in the germline V gene. V was shortened by 1 base and J by 7 bases, with 8 bases between the two germline ends. The full variable domain, in which reference TRBV2 and TRBJ1-5 provide the parts outside the CDR3, is EPEVTQTPSHQVTQMGQEVILRCVPISNHLYFYWYRQILGQKVEFLVSFYNNEISEKSEIFDDQFSVERPDGSNFTLKIRSTKLEDSAMYFCASSEGREQPQHFGDGTRLSIL.

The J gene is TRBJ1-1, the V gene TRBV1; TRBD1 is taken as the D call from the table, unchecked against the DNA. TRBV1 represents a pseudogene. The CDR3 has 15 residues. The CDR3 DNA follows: TGCACCAGCAGCCAGGAGAAGGGGGGAGGCACTGAAGCTTTCTTT. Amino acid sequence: CTSSQEKGGGTEAFF.

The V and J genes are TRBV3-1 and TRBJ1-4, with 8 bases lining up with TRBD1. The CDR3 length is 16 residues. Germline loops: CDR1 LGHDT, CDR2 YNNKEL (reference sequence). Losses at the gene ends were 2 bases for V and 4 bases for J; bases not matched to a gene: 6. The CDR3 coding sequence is TGTGCCAGCAGCCAACCCCCGACAGGGGTTAATGAAAAACTGTTTTTT. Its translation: CASSQPPTGVNEKLFF.

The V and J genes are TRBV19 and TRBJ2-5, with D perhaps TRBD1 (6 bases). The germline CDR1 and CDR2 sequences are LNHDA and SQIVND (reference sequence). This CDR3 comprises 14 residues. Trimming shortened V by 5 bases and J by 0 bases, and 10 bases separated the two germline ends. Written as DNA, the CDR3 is TGTGCCAGTAGTGAGTGGACAGACCAAGAGACCCAGTACTTC. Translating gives CASSEWTDQETQYF.

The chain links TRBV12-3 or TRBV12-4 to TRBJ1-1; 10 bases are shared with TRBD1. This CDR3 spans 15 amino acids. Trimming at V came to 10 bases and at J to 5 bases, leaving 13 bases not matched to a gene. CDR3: CATCLTGGAFTEAFF. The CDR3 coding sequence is TGTGCCACCTGCTTGACAGGGGGCGCATTTACTGAAGCTTTCTTT.

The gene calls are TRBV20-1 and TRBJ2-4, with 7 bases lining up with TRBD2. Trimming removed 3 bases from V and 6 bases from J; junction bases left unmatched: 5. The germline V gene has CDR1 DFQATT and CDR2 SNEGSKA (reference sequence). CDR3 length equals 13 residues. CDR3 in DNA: TGCAGTGCTAGCGGGGAGGGCCCAAACATTCAGTACTTC. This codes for CSASGEGPNIQYF.

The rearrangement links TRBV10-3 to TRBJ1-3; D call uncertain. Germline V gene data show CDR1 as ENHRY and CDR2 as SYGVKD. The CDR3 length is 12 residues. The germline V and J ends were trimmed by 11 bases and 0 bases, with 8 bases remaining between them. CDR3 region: CAVGSSGNTIYF. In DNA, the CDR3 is TGTGCCGTGGGCTCCTCTGGAAACACCATATATTTT.

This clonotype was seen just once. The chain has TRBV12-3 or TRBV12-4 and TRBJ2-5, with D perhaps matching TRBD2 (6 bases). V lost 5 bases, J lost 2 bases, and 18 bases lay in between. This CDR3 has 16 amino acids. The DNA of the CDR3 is TGTGCCAGCAGTCCCGGGACTTCAGGGTGGCAAGAGACCCAGTACTTC. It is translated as CASSPGTSGWQETQYF.

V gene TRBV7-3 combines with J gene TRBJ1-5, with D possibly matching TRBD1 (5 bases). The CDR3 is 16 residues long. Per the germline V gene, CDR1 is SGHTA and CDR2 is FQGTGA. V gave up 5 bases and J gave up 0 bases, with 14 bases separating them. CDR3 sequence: CASSTGTLDSNQPQHF. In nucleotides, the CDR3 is TGTGCCAGCAGCACGGGGACTTTGGATAGCAATCAGCCCCAGCATTTT.

The CDR3 DNA sequence: TGTGCCAGCAGTTCTCAGGGGACCTATGGCTACACCTTC. Translating gives CASSSQGTYGYTF. The chain is built from TRBV27 and TRBJ1-2, with D possibly being TRBD1 (6 bases). CDR3 length: 13 amino acids. Germline lookup yields CDR1 MNHEY and CDR2 SMNVEV (reference sequence). V lost 4 bases and J 4 bases, leaving 10 bases between the germline ends.

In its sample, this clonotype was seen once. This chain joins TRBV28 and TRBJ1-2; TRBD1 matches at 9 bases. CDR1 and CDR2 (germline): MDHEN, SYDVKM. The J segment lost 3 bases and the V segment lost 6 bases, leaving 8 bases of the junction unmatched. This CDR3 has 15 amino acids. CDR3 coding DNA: TGTGCCAGCAGGGACAGGGGTAGGGGAGACTATGGCTACACCTTC. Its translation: CASRDRGRGDYGYTF.

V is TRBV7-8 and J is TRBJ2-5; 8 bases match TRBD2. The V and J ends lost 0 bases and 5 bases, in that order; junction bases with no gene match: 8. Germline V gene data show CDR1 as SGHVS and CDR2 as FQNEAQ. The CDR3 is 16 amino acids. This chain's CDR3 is CASSLAEGLVWETQYF. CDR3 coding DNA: TGTGCCAGCAGCTTAGCGGAGGGACTAGTATGGGAGACCCAGTACTTC.

CDR3 sequence reads: CSAYHRLAGDEQYV. The DNA of the CDR3 is TGCAGTGCTTACCATCGACTAGCGGGAGACGAGCAGTACGTC. The chain carries TRBV20-1 and TRBJ2-7, with 12 bases lining up with TRBD2. This CDR3 contains 14 residues. With V trimmed by 5 bases and J by 5 bases, 7 bases remained unmatched. Germline CDR1 DFQATT, CDR2 SNEGSKA (reference sequence).

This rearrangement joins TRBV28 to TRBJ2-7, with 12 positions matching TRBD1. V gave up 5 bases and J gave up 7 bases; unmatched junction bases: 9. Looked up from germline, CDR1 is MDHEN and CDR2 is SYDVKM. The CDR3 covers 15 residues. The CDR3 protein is CASSEPGQGAGEQYF. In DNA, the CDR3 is TGTGCCAGCAGTGAGCCGGGACAGGGGGCTGGAGAGCAGTACTTC.

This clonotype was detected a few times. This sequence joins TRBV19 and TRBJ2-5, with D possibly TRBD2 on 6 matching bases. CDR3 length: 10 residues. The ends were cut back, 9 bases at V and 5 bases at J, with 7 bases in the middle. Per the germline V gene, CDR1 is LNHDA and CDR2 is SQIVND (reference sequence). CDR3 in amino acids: CASRGETQYF. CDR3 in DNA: TGTGCCAGCCGGGGGGAGACCCAGTACTTC.

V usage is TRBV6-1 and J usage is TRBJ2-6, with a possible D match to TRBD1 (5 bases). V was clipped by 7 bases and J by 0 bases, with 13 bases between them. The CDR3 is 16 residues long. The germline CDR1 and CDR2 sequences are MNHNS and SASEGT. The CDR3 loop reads CASTAQDPSGANVLTF. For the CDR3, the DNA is TGTGCCAGCACCGCACAGGATCCCTCTGGGGCCAACGTCCTGACTTTC.

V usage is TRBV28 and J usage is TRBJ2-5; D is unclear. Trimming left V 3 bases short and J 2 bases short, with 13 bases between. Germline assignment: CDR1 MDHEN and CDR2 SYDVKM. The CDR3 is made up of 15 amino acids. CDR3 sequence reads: CASSLGSVGQETQYF. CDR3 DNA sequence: TGTGCCAGCAGTTTGGGCAGCGTGGGACAAGAGACCCAGTACTTC.